A single sample is the source of the 27 T cell receptor beta chains below, sequenced in a study of T cell changes during pregnancy in multiple sclerosis. Clones were sequenced by immunoSEQ multiplex PCR, and TCRdb holds only the in-frame ones, with some missing. The sample shows 90,000 to 120,000 clones, 85% to 95% of them seen only once. Here the sequenced sample was peripheral blood, taken in the second trimester of pregnancy. The origin of the receptors is a female donor with multiple sclerosis, enrolled in a pregnancy study.

J is TRBJ1-2 and V is TRBV30, with 7 bases lining up with TRBD1. Germline V CDR1 and CDR2: GTSNPN, SVGIG (reference sequence). Germline trimming cut 1 base from V and 4 bases from J; bases unmatched to any gene: 6. The CDR3 runs to 14 residues. The CDR3 here is CAWSGDSEPYGYTF. The CDR3 DNA follows: TGTGCCTGGAGTGGGGACAGTGAACCCTATGGCTACACCTTC.

The DNA for the CDR3 is TGTGCCATCTTCAGGGGGTCGAACTATGGCTACACCTTC. This sequence encodes CAIFRGSNYGYTF. The chain is built from TRBV10-3 and TRBJ1-2, with TRBD1 matching over 7 bases. Germline V CDR1 and CDR2: ENHRY, SYGVKD. V gave up 8 bases and J gave up 2 bases; unmatched junction bases: 5. The CDR3 runs to 13 residues.

V is TRBV10-3 and J is TRBJ1-1; 7 bases are a match to TRBD1. J gave up 1 base and V 4 bases, and 12 bases lay outside the gene matches. The CDR3 extends over 17 amino acids. Per germline, CDR1 ENHRY and CDR2 SYGVKD. This CDR3 is CAISAGAEGATNTEAFF. The CDR3 DNA follows: TGTGCCATCAGTGCAGGCGCCGAGGGGGCGACGAACACTGAAGCTTTCTTT.

The chain has TRBV5-6 and TRBJ2-7; 9 nucleotides agree with TRBD2. The CDR3 is 16 amino acids. V dropped 0 bases and J dropped 2; count of bases not matched to a gene: 6. Germline-derived CDR1 and CDR2 are SGHDT and YYEEEE. Written as DNA, the CDR3 is TGTGCCAGCAGCTTGGTGGCTAGCGGGACCACCTACGAGCAGTACTTC. Protein product: CASSLVASGTTYEQYF.

This sequence joins TRBV29-1 and TRBJ2-3, with 13 positions matching TRBD2. The J segment lost 3 bases and the V segment lost 1 base, leaving 7 bases of the junction unmatched. Germline assignment: CDR1 SQVTM and CDR2 ANQGSEA. This CDR3 is 17 amino acids long. Written as DNA, the CDR3 is TGCAGCGTTGAAGCTCCCCAACTAGCGGGAGGGACAGATACGCAGTATTTT. As protein: CSVEAPQLAGGTDTQYF.

This rearrangement joins TRBV11-2 to TRBJ2-3; D is ambiguous. The V gene's germline CDR1 is SGHAT and CDR2 FQNNGV. The CDR3 is 15 residues long. Trimming removed 2 bases from V and 0 bases from J, with 9 bases in between. CDR3 in amino acids: CASSLNPSSTDTQYF. The CDR3 nucleotides are TGTGCCAGCAGCTTAAACCCGAGCAGCACAGATACGCAGTATTTT.

This chain links TRBV27 with TRBJ1-2; TRBD1 matches at 7 bases. Germline V gives CDR1 MNHEY, CDR2 SMNVEV (reference sequence). V trimming: 5 bases; J trimming: 1 base; junction bases outside the gene matches: 10. The CDR3 totals 16 residues. The CDR3 DNA reads TGTGCCAGCAGTAGCCCCCGGGACAGCGATAACTATGGCTACACCTTC. Translated, it gives CASSSPRDSDNYGYTF.

The chain links TRBV30 to TRBJ2-3, with D maybe TRBD2 (6 bases). The CDR3 is 12 residues long. V was clipped by 3 bases and J by 6 bases, with 10 bases between them. CDR1 and CDR2 (germline): GTSNPN, SVGIG (reference sequence). The CDR3 bases are TGTGCCTGGAGCGGCCGGGGGGATACGCAGTATTTT. It encodes CAWSGRGDTQYF.

This chain links TRBV7-9 with TRBJ1-2; 9 positions agree with TRBD1. Trimming at V came to 5 bases and at J to 6 bases, leaving 4 bases not matched to a gene. This CDR3 spans 13 amino acids. Germline V gene data show CDR1 as SEHNR and CDR2 as FQNEAQ (reference sequence). DNA for the CDR3: TGTGCCAGCAGCCCCGGGACAGGGAATGGCTACACCTTC. Residues: CASSPGTGNGYTF.

The gene calls are TRBV9 and TRBJ2-2; a weak D match, TRBD1 (6 bases). Looked up from germline, CDR1 is SGDLS and CDR2 is YYNGEE. The CDR3 runs 19 residues. Trimming took off 0 bases at V and 5 bases at J, with 23 bases between the two ends. In nucleotides, the CDR3 is TGTGCCAGCAGCGTAGAGGCCGGGTTGGGGAGAAGGGGGACCGGGGAGCTGTTTTTT. Translation: CASSVEAGLGRRGTGELFF. Supplemented by reference TRBV9 and TRBJ2-2, the full variable domain reads DSGVTQTPKHLITATGQRVTLRCSPRSGDLSVYWYQQSLDQGLQFLIQYYNGEERAKGNILERFSAQQFPDLHSELNLSSLELGDSALYFCASSVEAGLGRRGTGELFFGEGSRLTVL.

The V call is TRBV6-1, the J call TRBJ1-1; 8 bases map to TRBD1. This CDR3 comprises 14 residues. After removal of 6 bases from V and 1 base from J, the junction contained 4 bases not matched to a gene. Germline loops: CDR1 MNHNS, CDR2 SASEGT. For the CDR3, the DNA is TGTGCCAGCAGGACCGACAGGGGGAACACTGAAGCTTTCTTT. Its protein is CASRTDRGNTEAFF.

The chain combines TRBV2 with TRBJ1-4; 9 bases are shared with TRBD1. Trimming cost V 10 bases and J 6 bases; bases outside gene matches: 6. This CDR3 region has 13 residues. Per germline, CDR1 SNHLY and CDR2 FYNNEI. The CDR3 loop is CATWTGADEKLFF. The CDR3 nucleotides read TGTGCCACCTGGACAGGGGCCGATGAAAAACTGTTTTTT.

CDR3 bases: TGTGCCAGCAGTTTATTGACAGGGAGTGCCGGGGAGCTGTTTTTT. Translation gives CASSLLTGSAGELFF. The chain is built from TRBV28 and TRBJ2-2, with TRBD1 matching 7 bases. This CDR3 contains 15 residues. The J segment lost 6 bases and the V segment lost 1 base, leaving 5 bases of the junction unmatched. The germline CDR1 and CDR2 sequences are MDHEN and SYDVKM.

CDR3 bases: TGTGCCTGGAATCAGGGAGGCTACGAGCAGTACTTC. Its translation: CAWNQGGYEQYF. The J gene is TRBJ2-7, the V gene TRBV30; a possible D gene is TRBD2 (6 bases). The V gene's germline CDR1 is GTSNPN and CDR2 SVGIG (reference sequence). This CDR3 contains 12 residues. The germline V and J ends were trimmed by 4 bases and 3 bases, with 10 bases remaining between them.

The CDR3 loop is CASSLWASMDEQYF. In nucleotides, the CDR3 is TGTGCCAGCAGCTTATGGGCTAGCATGGACGAGCAGTACTTC. The rearrangement links TRBV13 to TRBJ2-7; D perhaps matches TRBD2 (5 bases). Germline lookup yields CDR1 PRHDT and CDR2 FYEKMQ (reference sequence). Between the trimmed V and J ends, which lost 2 bases and 5 bases, there was a span of 13 bases. This CDR3 has 14 amino acids.

This clone was found once. The chain recombines TRBV19 with TRBJ2-2, with D tentatively TRBD2 (7 bases). Per the germline V gene, CDR1 is LNHDA and CDR2 is SQIVND (reference sequence). The V end lost 7 bases, the J end lost 4 bases, and 19 bases lay between the germline ends. The CDR3 covers 16 residues. CDR3 bases: TGTGCCAGTACCTTGTTGGGGGGGCAAAGCACCGGGGAGCTGTTTTTT. The encoded protein is CASTLLGGQSTGELFF.

This rearrangement joins TRBV7-8 to TRBJ2-2; TRBD2 matches 14 bases. The trim removed 4 bases at V and 2 bases at J, leaving 6 bases unmatched. Germline CDR1 is SGHVS and CDR2 is FQNEAQ. The CDR3 covers 18 residues. The CDR3 region is CASSSKGLAGANTGELFF. CDR3 nucleotides: TGTGCCAGCAGCTCTAAGGGACTAGCGGGGGCTAACACCGGGGAGCTGTTTTTT.

This clone was seen once. The CDR3 DNA follows: TGCGCCAGCAGCCAAGATGTGGAGGTAGCTTTCTTT. It codes for CASSQDVEVAFF. The chain links TRBV4-1 to TRBJ1-1; no definite D call. V shed 0 bases and J shed 10 bases, with 9 bases lying between them. The CDR3 contains 12 residues. Germline loops: CDR1 MGHRA, CDR2 YSYEKL.

This clone came up once. The rearrangement joins TRBV6-5 to TRBJ1-5; D gene uncertain. The ends were cut back, 6 bases at V and 0 bases at J, with 12 bases in the middle. Germline CDR1 is MNHEY and CDR2 is SVGAGI. The CDR3 spans 15 residues. The CDR3 DNA is TGTGCCAGCAGACCCACTTTAAGTAGCAATCAGCCCCAGCATTTT. It encodes CASRPTLSSNQPQHF.

V is TRBV5-8 and J is TRBJ1-5, with 9 bases lining up with TRBD1. This CDR3 comprises 16 residues. V shed 3 bases and J 5 bases; nucleotides not matched to a gene: 9. Germline assignment: CDR1 SGHTS and CDR2 YDEGEE. CDR3: CASSSPFRDRDQPQHF. CDR3 nucleotide sequence: TGTGCCAGCAGCTCCCCCTTTCGGGACAGGGATCAGCCCCAGCATTTT.

For the CDR3, the DNA is TGTGCCAGCAGCTCGGGGGGTGGCGGGAAGCAGTACTTC. Its translation: CASSSGGGGKQYF. This sequence joins TRBV5-6 and TRBJ2-7, with 7 nucleotides matching TRBD2. This CDR3 has 13 residues. Germline CDR1 and CDR2: SGHDT and YYEEEE. The V gene end was trimmed by 3 bases and the J gene end by 8 bases; junction bases not matched to a gene: 8.

This chain connects TRBV7-2 to TRBJ1-5; TRBD1 might be the D (6 bases). Trimming took off 4 bases at V and 0 bases at J, with 10 bases between the two ends. CDR1 and CDR2 from the germline V gene are SGHTA and FQGNSA. This CDR3 has 15 amino acids. This CDR3 reads CASSSGTYSNQPQHF. Written as DNA, the CDR3 is TGTGCCAGCAGCTCCGGGACATATAGCAATCAGCCCCAGCATTTT. Combining the CDR3 with reference TRBV7-2 and TRBJ1-5 gives the whole variable domain GAGVSQSPSNKVTEKGKDVELRCDPISGHTALYWYRQSLGQGLEFLIYFQGNSAPDKSGLPSDRFSAERTGGSVSTLTIQRTQQEDSAVYLCASSSGTYSNQPQHFGDGTRLSIL.

In its sample, this clone was seen once. The rearrangement links TRBV9 to TRBJ2-3; 9 bases are a match to TRBD1. This CDR3 region has 16 residues. V lost 0 bases and J lost 2; bases outside the gene matches: 4. Germline V CDR1 and CDR2: SGDLS, YYNGEE. DNA of the CDR3: TGTGCCAGCAGCGTAGAGGACAGGGGATTCACAGATACGCAGTATTTT. Translation gives CASSVEDRGFTDTQYF.

V gene TRBV29-1 combines with J gene TRBJ1-1; D may be TRBD1 (5 bases). The CDR3 runs to 12 residues. Germline loops: CDR1 SQVTM, CDR2 ANQGSEA. V dropped 3 bases and J dropped 5 bases, with 10 bases sitting between them. CDR3 nucleotides: TGCAGCGTTGAGGGGCACCAGACTGAAGCTTTCTTT. Protein: CSVEGHQTEAFF. The entire variable domain, with the rest obtained from reference TRBV29-1 and TRBJ1-1, is as follows: SAVISQKPSRDICQRGTSLTIQCQVDSQVTMMFWYRQQPGQSLTLIATANQGSEATYESGFVIDKFPISRPNLTFSTLTVSNMSPEDSSIYLCSVEGHQTEAFFGQGTRLTVV.

The chain combines TRBV7-2 with TRBJ2-5; D remains unclear. Looked up from germline, CDR1 is SGHTA and CDR2 is FQGNSA. Between the trimmed V and J ends, which lost 0 bases and 1 base, there was a span of 6 bases. The CDR3 extends over 14 amino acids. The CDR3 is CASSLARVQETQYF. The DNA for the CDR3 is TGTGCCAGCAGCTTAGCGAGAGTCCAAGAGACCCAGTACTTC.

The V and J genes are TRBV5-4 and TRBJ1-2; 7 bases map to TRBD1. The CDR3 loop spans 14 amino acids. With 4 bases clipped from V and 2 bases from J, the junction kept 5 bases outside the gene matches. CDR1 and CDR2 (germline): SGHNT, YYREEE (reference sequence). The CDR3 reads CASSGGTVNYGYTF. The CDR3, as DNA: TGTGCCAGCAGCGGGGGGACAGTCAACTATGGCTACACCTTC.

This clone was recorded once. The CDR3 region is CASSQRRGRNTEAFF. CDR3 sequence (DNA): TGTGCCAGCAGCCAACGCAGGGGCAGGAACACTGAAGCTTTCTTT. The V gene is TRBV14, the J gene TRBJ1-1, with D possibly TRBD1 on 6 matching bases. Per germline, CDR1 SGHDN and CDR2 FVKESK. There are 15 residues in the CDR3. V was cut by 2 bases and J by 1 base, with 11 bases left in between.